This T cell receptor (beta chain) was recovered during a study of T cell changes during pregnancy in multiple sclerosis. Data came from immunoSEQ multiplex PCR; TCRdb stores just in-frame clones and leaves some out. The sample shows tens of thousands of clones, more than 70% of them seen only once. A remark on this clone: A junction end diverges from the germline sequence, so it may reflect a read error.

Germline V gives CDR1 MGHRA, CDR2 YSYEKL. The CDR3 runs 14 residues. This chain joins TRBV4-1 and TRBJ2-1, with 7 bases lining up with TRBD2. The TCR comes from a female donor with multiple sclerosis, enrolled in a pregnancy study. This sample comprised CD8+ T cells from peripheral blood mononuclear cells, obtained before pregnancy. DNA of the CDR3: TGCGCCAGCAGCCTGCTTCTCGGGGGGAATGGGCAGTTCTTC. This codes for CASSLLLGGNGQFF.